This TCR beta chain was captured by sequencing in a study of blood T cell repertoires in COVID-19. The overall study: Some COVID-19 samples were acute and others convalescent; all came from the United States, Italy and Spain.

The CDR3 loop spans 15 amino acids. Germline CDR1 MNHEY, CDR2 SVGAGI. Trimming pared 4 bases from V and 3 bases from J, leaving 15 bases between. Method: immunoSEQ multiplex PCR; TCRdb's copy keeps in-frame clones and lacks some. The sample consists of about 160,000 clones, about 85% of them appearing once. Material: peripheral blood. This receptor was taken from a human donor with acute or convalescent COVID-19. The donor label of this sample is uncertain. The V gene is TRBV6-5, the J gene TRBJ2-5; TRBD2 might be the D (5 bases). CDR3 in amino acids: CASSSWSGGEETQYF. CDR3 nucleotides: TGTGCCAGCAGTTCCTGGAGCGGTGGGGAAGAGACCCAGTACTTC.